This T cell receptor beta chain was captured in a study of blood T cell repertoires in COVID-19 (dated by TCRdb to 2018 to 2021). A note on the overall study: Samples covering the acute and convalescent phases of COVID-19 were provided by collaborators in the United States, Italy and Spain. The material from the prospective study consisted of cDNA or gDNA derived from T cells, B-cell-depleted T cells, or PBMCs. Subjects who had been exposed to COVID-19, were actively infected with it, or had recovered from it provided the deeply sampled blood TCRbeta repertoires that made up the dataset. The repertoires were released in a freely available public database meant as a resource for research on the immune response to SARS-CoV-2. Samples came from the ongoing ImmuneRACE study (first 160 participants) plus 1,254 subjects from 6 global collaborators. Nearly every sample came with metadata listing a de-identified subject ID, COVID-19 status, age in years and sex. Where HLA class I and class II types were available, the types were taken from metadata supplied by the sample provider, not from assay-based typing.

With regard to this clone: Its recognized antigen is unknown. No clone much larger than this one lies a single base away; base qualities are absent. Different DNA sequences within this sample yield the same CDR3.

The immunoSEQ Assay, a bias-controlled multiplex PCR, was used to amplify TCRbeta CDR3 regions from genomic DNA. As for the original processing: The number of nucleated cells in each sample was estimated from the amplification of reference gene primers within the assay. Sequence reads were collapsed and filtered to measure the absolute abundance of every unique TCRbeta CDR3 rearrangement. Productive Simpson clonality was computed per sample as the square root of Simpson's diversity index over productive rearrangements. TCRdb obtained this table from immuneACCESS and retained in-frame rearrangements with V and J assigned. These tables miss some clones; where compared with another copy, unresolved V genes account for less than half of the shortfall, and the remainder is unexplained. The DNA gave D and trimming, while V, J and clone size come from that table. For this sample the table gives approximately 250,000 clones, of which approximately 91% were detected only once. The ten largest clonotypes hold over 0.65% of the sample.

The research as a whole found: The amount of clinical and demographic metadata varied by source and participant and was provided uncurated.

One collaborating source in Seattle enrolled patients while the patients were actively infected and followed the patients over time throughout the course of disease. The collaborating institutions used their own protocols to collect whole blood in K2EDTA tubes. Collaborator samples were shipped for TCRbeta analysis as frozen whole blood, isolated PBMCs, or DNA extracted from either sample type. The source of this sequence is a young man with COVID-19, enrolled during active disease. Sequenced material: peripheral blood.

The CDR3 region: CASSQGQGGYGYTF. The DNA reads as follows: TGTGCCAGCAGCCAAGGACAGGGAGGCTATGGCTACACCTTC. The rearranged chain carries TRBV3-1 (or the pseudogene TRBV3-2) and TRBJ1-2, and 7 junction bases match TRBD1. V has 1 base trimmed and J has 4 bases trimmed; junction bases matching no gene number 3. From the cysteine through the phenylalanine, the CDR3 covers 14 amino acids. Only CDR3 DNA remains: 42 bases, in frame from the first base. CDR1 and CDR2 (LGHDT, YNNKEL) derive from the germline V gene (reference sequence).